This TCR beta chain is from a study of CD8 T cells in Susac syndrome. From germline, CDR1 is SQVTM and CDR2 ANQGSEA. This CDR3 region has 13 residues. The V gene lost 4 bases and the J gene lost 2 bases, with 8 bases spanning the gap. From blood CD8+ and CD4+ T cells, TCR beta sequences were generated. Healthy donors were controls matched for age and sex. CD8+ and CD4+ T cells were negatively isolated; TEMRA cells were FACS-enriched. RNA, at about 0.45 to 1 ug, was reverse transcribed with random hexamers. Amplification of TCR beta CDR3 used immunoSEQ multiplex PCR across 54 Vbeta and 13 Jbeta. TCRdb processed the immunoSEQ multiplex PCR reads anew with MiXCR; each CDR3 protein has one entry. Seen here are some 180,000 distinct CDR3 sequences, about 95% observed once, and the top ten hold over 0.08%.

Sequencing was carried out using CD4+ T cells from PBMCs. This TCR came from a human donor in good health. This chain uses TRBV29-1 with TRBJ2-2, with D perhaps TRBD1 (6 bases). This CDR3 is CSVVDSNTGELFF. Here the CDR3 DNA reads TGCAGCGTTGTGGACAGCAACACCGGGGAGCTGTTTTTT.